This T cell receptor (beta chain) was observed in a study of early T cells in non-severe SARS-CoV-2 infection. Germline V CDR1 and CDR2: SGHTS, YDEGEE. The CDR3 is made up of 13 amino acids. V was trimmed by 3 bases and J by 3 bases, leaving 8 bases between them. TCRdb itself ran the 5' RACE reads through MiXCR, one entry per CDR3 protein. The sample carries 43,000 or so distinct CDR3 sequences, more than 6.5% recorded once. The gene calls are TRBV5-8 and TRBJ2-3; maybe TRBD1 (5 bases). Source material: whole blood. The receptor comes from an adult who was a healthcare worker with PCR-confirmed SARS-CoV-2 infection or an uninfected control (not recorded which). CDR3 nucleotide sequence: TGTGCCAGCAGCTCTTCAGGGACAGATACGCAGTATTTT. Protein: CASSSSGTDTQYF.